These T cell receptor beta chains were read from a single sample in a study of early T cells in non-severe SARS-CoV-2 infection. TCRdb recomputed calls from the 5' RACE reads with MiXCR, one row per CDR3 protein. The top ten clones hold around 13% of a sample with approximately 35,000 distinct CDR3 sequences, under 6.5% of them seen once. Specimen: whole blood. These TCRs come from an adult who was a healthcare worker with PCR-confirmed SARS-CoV-2 infection or an uninfected control (not recorded which). Both conserved end residues are part of each CDR3. The D gene is left open where the match is weak. Part of the rows lack a size; the others show once, few, many or a class for expanded clones.

D | size | J | V | CDR3 | DNA
TRBD1 | many | TRBJ1-5 | TRBV12-3/TRBV12-4 | CASSSGQGIAQPQHF | TGTGCCAGCAGTTCGGGACAGGGGATCGCTCAGCCCCAGCATTTT
NA | few | TRBJ1-1 | TRBV12-3/TRBV12-4 | CASRTTGTEAFF | TGTGCCAGCAGGACTACAGGCACTGAAGCTTTCTTT
TRBD1 | NA | TRBJ2-7 | TRBV20-1 | CSAREGTELSYEQYF | TGCAGTGCTAGAGAAGGGACAGAATTGTCCTACGAGCAGTACTTC
NA | many | TRBJ2-5 | TRBV5-4 | CASSLGPGQETQYF | TGTGCCAGCAGCTTGGGTCCAGGGCAAGAGACCCAGTACTTC
NA | many | TRBJ1-4 | TRBV30 | CAWSLPDRNNEKLFF | TGTGCCTGGAGTCTACCCGACAGGAATAATGAAAAACTGTTTTTT
TRBD1 | many | TRBJ2-7 | TRBV5-5 | CASSPFDRVLGEQYF | TGTGCCAGCAGTCCGTTCGACAGGGTACTTGGCGAGCAGTACTTC
TRBD1 | many | TRBJ2-1 | TRBV4-3 | CASSQDLTGQGDEQFF | TGCGCCAGCAGCCAAGATCTGACAGGGCAAGGTGATGAGCAGTTCTTC
NA | few | TRBJ2-3 | TRBV11-2 | CASSHYFGYTDTQYF | TGTGCCAGCAGCCACTACTTCGGGTACACAGATACGCAGTATTTT
NA | many | TRBJ2-5 | TRBV5-5 | CASSYWGAELETQYF | TGTGCCAGCAGCTACTGGGGGGCTGAGCTAGAGACCCAGTACTTC
NA | NA | TRBJ2-1 | TRBV2 | CASSHRQNYNEQFF | TGTGCCAGCAGTCATCGACAGAACTACAATGAGCAGTTCTTC
TRBD1 | many | TRBJ2-1 | TRBV6-5 | CASSQGTGFLYNEQFF | TGTGCCAGCAGCCAAGGGACAGGGTTTCTCTACAATGAGCAGTTCTTC
NA | many | TRBJ1-6 | TRBV5-6 | CASKTEAYRSPLHF | TGTGCCAGCAAAACAGAAGCGTATCGTTCACCCCTCCACTTT
NA | many | TRBJ1-1 | TRBV20-1 | CSAGVQGQVLRTEAFF | TGCAGTGCTGGGGTACAGGGTCAAGTTCTTCGGACTGAAGCTTTCTTT
NA | many | TRBJ2-7 | TRBV11-1 | CASSLKGLGLFVLHEQYF | TGTGCCAGCAGCTTAAAGGGTTTAGGACTATTCGTCCTCCACGAGCAGTACTTC
NA | NA | TRBJ2-4 | TRBV6-1 | CASSEVPRGDYIQYF | TGTGCCAGCAGTGAAGTACCTAGAGGCGATTACATTCAGTACTTC
TRBD1 | many | TRBJ2-3 | TRBV19 | CASSIATGPDTQYF | TGTGCCAGTAGTATAGCGACAGGGCCAGATACGCAGTATTTT
NA | few | TRBJ2-5 | TRBV20-1 | CSAHSPETQYF | TGCAGTGCGCACTCCCCAGAGACCCAGTACTTC
TRBD1 | NA | TRBJ2-1 | TRBV7-2 | CASSSRTGGYNEQFF | TGTGCCAGCAGTTCCCGGACAGGGGGCTACAATGAGCAGTTCTTC
NA | NA | TRBJ2-2 | TRBV29-1 | CSVGRGGGELFF | TGCAGCGTTGGCAGGGGCGGCGGGGAGCTGTTTTTT
NA | many | TRBJ2-5 | TRBV7-9 | CASSHSKLPQETQYF | TGTGCCAGCAGCCATTCTAAGCTGCCCCAAGAGACCCAGTACTTC
NA | NA | TRBJ2-7 | TRBV20-1 | CSATGQLTYEQYF | TGCAGTGCTACAGGACAGTTGACCTACGAGCAGTACTTC
TRBD1 | many | TRBJ1-5 | TRBV7-9 | CASSADRDSNQPQHF | TGTGCCAGCAGCGCAGACAGGGATAGCAATCAGCCCCAGCATTTT
NA | many | TRBJ1-5 | TRBV20-1 | CSARVGVGQPQHF | TGCAGTGCTAGAGTCGGGGTTGGGCAGCCCCAGCATTTT
NA | few | TRBJ1-1 | TRBV29-1 | CSVARGSEAFF | TGCAGCGTGGCACGGGGGTCTGAAGCTTTCTTT
TRBD2 | many | TRBJ2-1 | TRBV2 | CASKWELAGGANEQFF | TGTGCCAGCAAGTGGGAACTAGCGGGGGGCGCCAATGAGCAGTTCTTC
NA | many | TRBJ1-1 | TRBV5-1 | CASSLGDGTEAFF | TGCGCCAGCAGCTTGGGGGATGGAACTGAAGCTTTCTTT
TRBD1 | many | TRBJ2-5 | TRBV27 | CASSLGTGTETQYF | TGTGCCAGCAGTTTGGGGACAGGGACAGAGACCCAGTACTTC
NA | many | TRBJ2-7 | TRBV7-2 | CASSPHRGGSYEQYF | TGTGCCAGCAGCCCCCACAGGGGAGGCTCCTACGAGCAGTACTTC
NA | many | TRBJ2-2 | TRBV10-1 | CASKEGVETGELFF | TGCGCCAGCAAGGAGGGAGTGGAGACCGGGGAGCTGTTTTTT
NA | many | TRBJ1-1 | TRBV18 | CASSPPTRTTEAFF | TGTGCCAGCTCACCACCTACAAGGACCACTGAAGCTTTCTTT
NA | many | TRBJ1-1 | TRBV11-2 | CASSLRAWTGNTEAFF | TGTGCCAGCAGCTTAAGGGCATGGACGGGAAACACTGAAGCTTTCTTT
NA | NA | TRBJ2-1 | TRBV10-3 | CAISKQQGGNEQFF | TGTGCCATCAGCAAGCAACAGGGGGGGAATGAGCAGTTCTTC
TRBD1 | few | TRBJ2-7 | TRBV7-9 | CASSWTGGPGRSSYEQYF | TGTGCCAGCAGCTGGACAGGGGGACCCGGAAGGAGCTCCTACGAGCAGTACTTC
NA | many | TRBJ2-3 | TRBV3-1 | CASSQEGSTDTQYF | TGTGCCAGCAGCCAAGAAGGTAGCACAGATACGCAGTATTTT
TRBD2 | many | TRBJ2-1 | TRBV7-9 | CASSATSGALINEQFF | TGTGCCAGCAGCGCTACTAGCGGGGCGCTTATTAATGAGCAGTTCTTC
NA | many | TRBJ2-2 | TRBV6-6 | CASSPRGAVTLELFF | TGTGCCAGCAGTCCCCGGGGGGCGGTGACTTTGGAGCTGTTTTTT
NA | many | TRBJ2-1 | TRBV28 | CASSFGPDSYNEQFF | TGTGCCAGCAGTTTCGGGCCGGACTCCTACAATGAGCAGTTCTTC
NA | few | TRBJ2-5 | TRBV28 | CASSPPQVSRQETQYF | TGTGCCAGCAGCCCTCCACAGGTGTCAAGACAAGAGACCCAGTACTTC
TRBD2 | many | TRBJ2-1 | TRBV10-2 | CASSELAGGLNEQFF | TGCGCCAGCAGTGAGCTAGCGGGGGGCTTGAATGAGCAGTTCTTC
TRBD1 | many | TRBJ2-7 | TRBV29-1 | CSVGQGVGEQYF | TGCAGCGTTGGACAGGGGGTGGGAGAGCAGTACTTC
TRBD1 | NA | TRBJ2-7 | TRBV5-5 | CASSGTGTGYPYEQYF | TGTGCCAGCAGCGGTACCGGGACAGGGTACCCCTACGAGCAGTACTTC
NA | many | TRBJ2-1 | TRBV11-2 | CASSETRGPLHNEQFF | TGTGCCAGCAGCGAGACCAGGGGTCCCCTTCACAATGAGCAGTTCTTC
NA | many | TRBJ1-4 | TRBV28 | CASGFRRASNEKLFF | TGTGCCAGCGGGTTCCGACGAGCGAGTAATGAAAAACTGTTTTTT
TRBD1 | many | TRBJ1-3 | TRBV7-2 | CASSRRTGTGVPGNTIYF | TGTGCCAGCAGCCGACGGACCGGGACAGGGGTACCTGGAAACACCATATATTTT
NA | NA | TRBJ2-7 | TRBV28 | CASSLSPRTSEQYF | TGTGCCAGCAGTTTAAGTCCTAGGACGAGCGAGCAGTACTTC
TRBD1 | many | TRBJ1-2 | TRBV6-2/TRBV6-3 | CASTSDRGFGYTF | TGTGCCAGCACGTCCGACAGGGGCTTTGGCTACACCTTC
NA | NA | TRBJ1-2 | TRBV4-3 | CASSQELANYGYTF | TGCGCCAGCAGCCAAGAACTCGCCAACTATGGCTACACCTTC
NA | NA | TRBJ1-6 | TRBV7-9 | CASSLGDTHSPLHF | TGTGCCAGCAGCTTAGGGGACACCCACTCACCCCTCCACTTT
NA | many | TRBJ2-7 | TRBV19 | CASRGAGTSTYEQYF | TGTGCCAGTAGAGGGGCCGGGACGTCGACCTACGAGCAGTACTTC
NA | NA | TRBJ1-1 | TRBV4-1 | CASSRGSLGAEAFF | TGCGCCAGCAGCCGGGGTTCGTTGGGCGCTGAAGCTTTCTTT